These T cell receptor beta chains were read from a single sample in a study of T cells in lung cancer brain metastases. TCRdb's copy holds only in-frame clones and misses some; the assay was immunoSEQ multiplex PCR. The profile shows about 3,100 clones, approximately 87% of them singletons. Sequencing was carried out using tumor tissue from the primary lung tumor. The receptors derive from a man between 60 and 75 years old with non-small cell lung cancer. The CDR3 runs from the conserved cysteine through the conserved F or W. The order of the fields is V gene, D gene, clone size, J gene, CDR3 protein, CDR3 DNA. A D gene is named only where the DNA matches it firmly. Where a row states a size, it is once, few, many or the class of an expanded clone; other rows omit it.

>TRBV29-1|-|-|TRBJ1-2
CSVYSPGTYGYTF
TGCAGCGTCTATAGCCCAGGGACCTATGGCTACACCTTC
>TRBV9|TRBD2|-|TRBJ2-1
CASSVAGQRGYNEQFF
TGTGCCAGCAGCGTAGCTGGCCAGCGGGGCTACAATGAGCAGTTCTTC
>TRBV18|-|-|TRBJ2-2
CASSPPGYGELFF
TGTGCCAGCTCACCACCGGGGTACGGGGAGCTGTTTTTT
>TRBV5-4|TRBD1|-|TRBJ1-3
CASSLAGTGRHTIYF
TGTGCCAGCAGCTTGGCCGGGACAGGGAGGCACACCATATATTTT
>TRBV9|-|-|TRBJ1-5
CASSVGAGQSQPQHF
TGTGCCAGCAGCGTAGGAGCAGGGCAAAGCCAGCCCCAGCATTTT
>TRBV28|-|-|TRBJ2-7
CASSYAGISYEQYF
TGTGCCAGCAGTTACGCAGGCATATCCTACGAGCAGTACTTC
>TRBV29-1|-|-|TRBJ2-7
CSVAREYSYEQYF
TGCAGCGTTGCCCGAGAATACTCCTACGAGCAGTACTTC
>TRBV6-4|TRBD1|-|TRBJ2-1
CASSDSSTGQGRESSYNKQFF
TGTGCCAGCAGTGACTCGAGTACGGGACAGGGAAGGGAAAGCTCCTACAATAAGCAGTTCTTC
>TRBV30|-|-|TRBJ2-7
CAWREGGSYEQYF
TGTGCCTGGAGGGAGGGAGGTTCCTACGAGCAGTACTTC
>TRBV2|-|-|TRBJ1-6
CASSSARRDNSPLHF
TGTGCCAGCAGTTCGGCCCGACGGGATAATTCACCCCTCCACTTT
>TRBV9|TRBD2|-|TRBJ2-3
CASSSPSGRTSTDTQYF
TGTGCCAGCAGCTCACCTAGCGGGAGAACTAGCACAGATACGCAGTATTTT
>TRBV4-1|TRBD2|-|TRBJ2-3
CASSQGWTSGVTDTQYF
TGCGCCAGCAGCCAAGGGTGGACTAGCGGGGTTACAGATACGCAGTATTTT
>TRBV29-1|-|-|TRBJ1-1
CSVDRDGSEAFF
TGCAGCGTTGACAGGGACGGCTCTGAAGCTTTCTTT
>TRBV6-6|TRBD1|-|TRBJ2-1
CASRNSGQLSYNEQFF
TGTGCCAGCAGAAATTCGGGACAGCTCTCCTACAATGAGCAGTTCTTC
>TRBV5-4|-|-|TRBJ1-6
CASSYQGYNNSPLHF
TGTGCCAGCAGCTACCAAGGATATAATAATTCACCCCTCCACTTT
>TRBV29-1|-|-|TRBJ2-7
CSAQVSYEQYF
TGCAGCGCTCAGGTCTCCTACGAGCAGTACTTC
>TRBV5-1|-|-|TRBJ2-5
CASSSSSGQETQYF
TGCGCCAGCAGCTCGAGTAGCGGTCAAGAGACCCAGTACTTC
>TRBV5-1|TRBD1|-|TRBJ1-4
CASKETGVEKLFF
TGCGCCAGCAAGGAGACAGGGGTAGAAAAACTGTTTTTT
>TRBV5-1|TRBD1|-|TRBJ1-2
CASSKDRVGYTF
TGCGCCAGCAGCAAGGACAGGGTTGGCTACACCTTC
>TRBV6-5|TRBD1|-|TRBJ1-4
CATQGGNSAGEKLFF
TGTGCCACTCAGGGGGGGAATAGCGCAGGGGAAAAACTGTTTTTT
>TRBV11-3|-|-|TRBJ2-1
CASSRGLYNEQFF
TGTGCCAGCAGCCGAGGACTGTACAATGAGCAGTTCTTC
>TRBV5-1|TRBD2|-|TRBJ2-3
CASSLGPQAGETDTQYF
TGCGCCAGCAGCTTGGGGCCACAAGCGGGGGAAACAGATACGCAGTATTTT
>TRBV5-5|TRBD2|-|TRBJ2-5
CASGRAWGGTQYF
TGTGCTTCTGGGAGGGCTTGGGGAGGGACCCAGTACTTC
>TRBV5-1|-|-|TRBJ2-3
CASSLEATGFADTQYF
TGCGCCAGCAGCTTGGAGGCAACAGGGTTTGCAGATACGCAGTATTTT
>TRBV6-6|-|-|TRBJ2-7
CASSSGATGTYEQYF
TGTGCCAGCAGTTCGGGAGCGACGGGGACCTACGAGCAGTACTTC
>TRBV2|TRBD2|-|TRBJ2-3
CASKLAGTDTQYF
TGTGCCAGCAAACTAGCGGGCACAGATACGCAGTATTTT
>TRBV6-1|-|-|TRBJ2-7
CASSAQDSSYEQYF
TGTGCCAGCAGTGCACAGGACAGCTCCTACGAGCAGTACTTC
>TRBV5-1|-|-|TRBJ1-2
CASSSSYGYTF
TGCGCCAGCAGTTCCAGCTATGGCTACACCTTC
>TRBV21-1|-|-|TRBJ1-5
CASSKGDRGPASNQPQHF
TGTGCCAGCAGCAAAGGGGACAGGGGGCCCGCTAGCAATCAGCCCCAGCATTTT
>TRBV6-6|TRBD1|-|TRBJ1-5
CASSTGTAVNQPQHF
TGTGCCAGCAGTACCGGGACAGCAGTCAATCAGCCCCAGCATTTT
>TRBV4-1|-|once|TRBJ1-4
CASSQEEGGILGGKLFF
TGCGCCAGCAGCCAAGAGGAGGGGGGTATTCTCGGCGGAAAACTGTTTTTT
>TRBV18|-|-|TRBJ2-1
CASSPGTQNEQFF
TGTGCCAGCTCACCAGGGACCCAAAATGAGCAGTTCTTC
>TRBV19|-|-|TRBJ2-7
CASQGSSYEQYF
TGTGCCAGTCAGGGGAGCTCCTACGAGCAGTACTTC
>TRBV7-8|TRBD1|-|TRBJ1-5
CASSETGGAYQPQHF
TGTGCCAGCAGCGAGACAGGGGGCGCGTATCAGCCCCAGCATTTT
>TRBV7-9|-|-|TRBJ1-5
CASSLGSQPQHF
TGTGCCAGCAGCTTAGGGAGCCAGCCCCAGCATTTT
>TRBV11-2|TRBD2|-|TRBJ2-3
CASSLAAGADTQYF
TGTGCCAGCAGCTTAGCGGCGGGAGCAGATACGCAGTATTTT
>TRBV10-2|-|-|TRBJ1-4
CASSEPTGTGEKLFF
TGCGCCAGCAGTGAGCCTACAGGAACTGGGGAAAAACTGTTTTTT
>TRBV19|TRBD1|-|TRBJ2-5
CASSLGQGIETQYF
TGTGCCAGTAGTCTCGGACAGGGGATAGAGACCCAGTACTTC
>TRBV11-2|TRBD2|-|TRBJ2-3
CASSFTGLAGTDTQYF
TGTGCCAGCAGCTTTACCGGGCTAGCGGGAACAGATACGCAGTATTTT
>TRBV19|-|few|TRBJ1-1
CASSIGRGGDTEAFF
TGTGCCAGTAGTATTGGACGGGGTGGGGACACTGAAGCTTTCTTT
>TRBV11-2|TRBD1|-|TRBJ1-5
CASSNSGGRGSNQPQHF
TGTGCCAGCAGCAACTCAGGGGGCAGAGGAAGCAATCAGCCCCAGCATTTT
>TRBV11-2|-|-|TRBJ2-7
CASSLAGEGEQYF
TGTGCCAGCAGCTTAGCGGGAGAAGGCGAGCAGTACTTC
>TRBV7-6|-|-|TRBJ1-1
CASSLASGGGEAFF
TGTGCCAGCAGCTTAGCTTCGGGGGGCGGTGAAGCTTTCTTT
>TRBV30|TRBD2|-|TRBJ2-7
CAWCGLDSYEQYF
TGTGCCTGGTGCGGACTAGACTCCTACGAGCAGTACTTC
>TRBV10-3|-|-|TRBJ2-5
CAIAGPGTSQETQYF
TGTGCCATCGCGGGCCCCGGGACTTCTCAAGAGACCCAGTACTTC
>TRBV19|-|-|TRBJ1-6
CASSTEGSWDSPLYF
TGTGCCAGTAGTACCGAGGGGAGCTGGGATTCACCCCTCTACTTT
>TRBV7-2|-|-|TRBJ1-2
CASSPRSRDGYTF
TGTGCCAGCAGCCCAAGGTCGAGGGATGGCTACACCTTC
>TRBV6-1|-|-|TRBJ1-5
CASSDAAGGNQPQHF
TGTGCCAGCAGTGACGCGGCCGGGGGAAATCAGCCCCAGCATTTT
>TRBV5-8|-|-|TRBJ2-2
CASSSGPYTGELFF
TGTGCCAGCAGTTCGGGACCTTACACCGGGGAGCTGTTTTTT
>TRBV30|-|few|TRBJ1-4
CAWGPGTNEKLFF
TGTGCCTGGGGCCCAGGGACTAATGAAAAACTGTTTTTT
>TRBV7-9|TRBD2|-|TRBJ2-2
CASSQGLEAGELFF
TGTGCCAGCAGCCAGGGACTAGAGGCCGGGGAGCTGTTTTTT
>TRBV5-1|TRBD1|-|TRBJ2-5
CASSFSGTGMMTQYF
TGCGCCAGCAGCTTCTCGGGGACAGGGATGATGACCCAGTACTTC
>TRBV6-4|TRBD1|-|TRBJ1-5
CASSGHRTGLGQPQHF
TGTGCCAGCAGTGGCCACAGGACAGGGTTGGGTCAGCCCCAGCATTTT
>TRBV18|TRBD1|-|TRBJ1-2
CASSPREGAIHHYGYTF
TGTGCCAGCTCACCCCGTGAGGGGGCGATTCATCACTATGGCTACACCTTC
>TRBV6-6|TRBD1|-|TRBJ1-2
CASRGQWEDYGYTF
TGTGCCAGCAGGGGACAGTGGGAAGACTATGGCTACACCTTC
>TRBV27|-|-|TRBJ2-1
CASSMRSYNEQFF
TGTGCCAGCTCGATGAGGTCCTACAATGAGCAGTTCTTC
>TRBV6-5|TRBD1|few|TRBJ1-2
CASGKGQVYGYTF
TGTGCCAGCGGCAAGGGACAGGTCTATGGCTACACCTTC
>TRBV2|-|-|TRBJ1-5
CARYTGAWQPQHF
TGTGCCAGGTACACGGGGGCATGGCAGCCCCAGCATTTT
>TRBV21-1|-|-|TRBJ1-2
CASSKLWGREGTNYGYTF
TGTGCCAGCAGCAAGCTTTGGGGGAGAGAAGGTACTAACTATGGCTACACCTTC
>TRBV6-6|-|-|TRBJ1-6
CASSSKQNSPLHF
TGTGCCAGCAGTTCCAAACAGAATTCACCCCTCCACTTT